The clone carrying this T cell receptor beta chain was seen many times. Its specificity is not known. One end of the junction does not line up with germline, which may come from a read error. This sample stems from a study of T cell repertoires in cytomegalovirus infection. For the study at large: In public TCR beta signatures, there were indications of both CMV infection and matching HLA type.

CDR1 SSHAT and CDR2 FNYEAQ come from the germline V gene (reference sequence). The CDR3 spans 15 residues. TCRdb itself ran the reads through MiXCR, one entry per CDR3 protein. The sample holds around 900,000 distinct CDR3 sequences, roughly 30% seen once. This TCR came from a human donor in good health (CMV status not recorded). Some clones in this sample may be carry-over from other donors' samples. The V call is TRBV7-7, the J call TRBJ2-2; possibly TRBD1 for D (6 bases). This specimen consisted of cultured CD8+ T cells from PBMCs, obtained from culture after CMV antigen stimulation. The CDR3 bases are TGTGCTAGCAGCTACAGGGCCGGGAACACCGGGGAGCTGTTTTTT. Protein: CASSYRAGNTGELFF.